What follows are 16 T cell receptor beta chains derived from one specimen sequenced in a study of shared clonotypes between healthy human individuals. TCRdb's table, derived via immunoSEQ multiplex PCR, lists solely in-frame clones and lacks some. Of about 1.1 million clones in the sample, roughly 80% were seen once. The sequenced material came from memory CD4+ T cells from PBMCs. As to subset: CD45RA-negative fraction. These TCRs come from a young man in good health. Some clones in this sample may be carry-over from other donors' samples.

Turning to this clone: It may be a read error: a sequence one base away is much more abundant. The V and J genes are TRBV7-6 and TRBJ2-5, with 12 bases fitting TRBD2. CDR1 and CDR2 (germline): SGHVS, FNYEAQ. J gave up 4 bases and V 5 bases, and 2 bases lay outside the gene matches. The CDR3 runs to 14 residues. This CDR3 is CASSLGLAGETQYF. DNA for the CDR3: TGTGCCAGCAGCCTGGGACTAGCGGGAGAGACCCAGTACTTC.

The chain is built from TRBV28 and TRBJ2-1; 7 nucleotides line up with TRBD1. This CDR3 has 14 amino acids. From germline, CDR1 is MDHEN and CDR2 SYDVKM. The J segment lost 7 bases and the V segment lost 7 bases, leaving 10 bases of the junction unmatched. The CDR3 DNA reads as TGTGCCAGCAACCCCGCCTTCAGGGGGAATGAGCAGTTCTTC. Protein product: CASNPAFRGNEQFF.

The V call is TRBV19, the J call TRBJ1-2; D gene uncertain. The germline gives CDR1 LNHDA, CDR2 SQIVND (reference sequence). With 5 bases removed from V and 4 bases from J, the gap between germline ends came to 14 bases. CDR3 length: 14 residues. The CDR3 sequence is CASSHPRESYGYTF. The CDR3 DNA is TGTGCCAGTAGTCATCCCCGAGAGAGCTATGGCTACACCTTC.

This sequence joins TRBV5-5 and TRBJ1-2, with D possibly matching TRBD1 (5 bases). Germline CDR1 is SGHKS and CDR2 is YYEKEE (reference sequence). This CDR3 is built from 12 residues. V was pared by 2 bases and J by 8 bases, with 10 bases between. In nucleotides, the CDR3 is TGTGCCAGCAGCTTCGGGGGTCAAGGCTACACCTTC. Encoded protein: CASSFGGQGYTF.

This clone occurred many times. This chain uses TRBV2 with TRBJ1-2; 7 bases are a match to TRBD1. The ends lost 6 bases at V and 7 bases at J; junction bases unmatched: 14. Germline V lookup: CDR1 SNHLY, CDR2 FYNNEI. The CDR3 runs to 15 residues. Here the CDR3 reads CASSPPGQALSGYTF. CDR3 nucleotide sequence: TGTGCCAGCAGCCCCCCTGGACAGGCCCTCAGTGGCTACACCTTC.

The chain is built from TRBV2 and TRBJ2-7; 7 bases map to TRBD1. J was trimmed by 6 bases and V by 6 bases; bases with no gene match: 8. CDR3 length: 13 residues. Germline V gene data show CDR1 as SNHLY and CDR2 as FYNNEI. In nucleotides, the CDR3 is TGTGCCAGCAGCTCAGACAGGGACGGCGAGCAGTACTTC. Its protein product is CASSSDRDGEQYF.

The V and J genes are TRBV9 and TRBJ2-3, with D possibly called TRBD1 or TRBD2 (5 bases each). Trimming stripped 3 bases from V and 5 bases from J, with 19 bases between. The germline V gene has CDR1 SGDLS and CDR2 YYNGEE. CDR3 length: 16 amino acids. The CDR3 reads CASSARDPAAGDTQYF. In nucleotides, the CDR3 is TGTGCCAGCAGCGCAAGGGACCCTGCCGCGGGAGATACGCAGTATTTT. The full variable domain, with the rest looked up from reference TRBV9 and TRBJ2-3, is DSGVTQTPKHLITATGQRVTLRCSPRSGDLSVYWYQQSLDQGLQFLIQYYNGEERAKGNILERFSAQQFPDLHSELNLSSLELGDSALYFCASSARDPAAGDTQYFGPGTRLTVL.

This clone was detected only a few times. The genes are TRBV13 and TRBJ2-5, with D perhaps matching TRBD2 (5 bases). The last part of the DNA fits TRBJ2-7 better; the J call may be wrong. Germline CDR1 PRHDT, CDR2 FYEKMQ (reference sequence). The CDR3 length is 16 residues. The CDR3 sequence is CASSPGRARPNYEQYF. The DNA of the CDR3 is TGTGCCAGCAGCCCTGGGCGGGCGCGACCTAACTACGAGCAGTACTTC.

The genes are TRBV4-2 and TRBJ2-3, with no clear D. Trimming removed 0 bases from V and 0 bases from J, with 10 bases in between. This CDR3 has 16 residues. The germline gives CDR1 LGHNA, CDR2 YNFKEQ. The CDR3 DNA reads as TGTGCCAGCAGCCAAGAAGGCGGCGGCAGCACAGATACGCAGTATTTT. It specifies CASSQEGGGSTDTQYF.

About this clone itself: At one end, the junction sequence differs from germline, possibly due to a read error. The chain is built from TRBV10-3 and TRBJ2-7; D is possibly TRBD1 or TRBD2 (5 bases each). The germline V gene encodes CDR1 ENHRY and CDR2 SYGVKD. The CDR3 runs 16 residues. CDR3 in DNA: TGTGCCATCAGTGAGTCGTCAGGTCAGGGAGAGGGCGAGGAGTACTTC. Translating it yields CAISESSGQGEGEEYF.

The V and J genes are TRBV5-6 and TRBJ1-6; the D is unclear. The V and J ends lost 4 bases and 10 bases respectively, with 21 bases between them. CDR3 length equals 16 residues. CDR1 SGHDT and CDR2 YYEEEE come from the germline V gene. Here the CDR3 DNA reads TGTGCCAGCAGCAAAGGACCAAACCAACACTACTCACCCCTCCACTTT. This translates into CASSKGPNQHYSPLHF.

This chain connects TRBV5-1 to TRBJ2-7; tentatively, D is TRBD1 (6 bases). Germline values: CDR1 SGHRS, CDR2 YFSETQ. The germline V and J ends were trimmed by 3 bases and 0 bases, with 10 bases remaining between them. CDR3 length equals 14 residues. The DNA for the CDR3 is TGCGCCAGCAGCTATTCGGGACACTCCTACGAGCAGTACTTC. It codes for CASSYSGHSYEQYF.

This sequence joins TRBV7-2 and TRBJ1-1; D perhaps matches TRBD1 (6 bases). This CDR3 is built from 15 residues. Per germline, CDR1 SGHTA and CDR2 FQGNSA. The V end was cut by 5 bases, the J end by 7 bases, with 20 bases between. CDR3 protein: CASSVGGTQFGEAFF. Written as DNA, the CDR3 is TGTGCCAGCAGCGTAGGGGGGACCCAATTTGGTGAAGCTTTCTTT.

The CDR3 here is CAWSVGRQTNEKLFF. The DNA for the CDR3 is TGTGCCTGGAGTGTAGGGCGGCAGACTAATGAAAAACTGTTTTTT. The rearrangement joins TRBV30 to TRBJ1-4; D is uncertain. The ends were cut back, 0 bases at V and 2 bases at J, with 10 bases in the middle. CDR1 is GTSNPN and CDR2 is SVGIG in the germline V gene (reference sequence). The CDR3 contains 15 residues.

The CDR3 coding sequence is TGTGCCACCCAAGGACAGACGAACACCGGGGAGCTGTTTTTT. Protein product: CATQGQTNTGELFF. The rearrangement uses TRBV15 and TRBJ2-2; a possible D gene is TRBD1 (6 bases). The V end was cut by 8 bases, the J end by 0 bases, with 10 bases between. From germline, CDR1 is LNHNV and CDR2 YYDKDF (reference sequence). This CDR3 spans 14 amino acids.

This rearrangement joins TRBV5-1 to TRBJ2-7; 8 positions match TRBD1. The junction had 5 bases not matched to a gene; V was cut back by 5 bases and J by 1 base. Germline CDR1 is SGHRS and CDR2 is YFSETQ. The length of the CDR3 is 14 residues. The CDR3, as DNA: TGCGCCAGCAGAGATGGGACAGGATCCTACGAGCAGTACTTC. Its protein is CASRDGTGSYEQYF. The whole variable domain, filled in from reference TRBV5-1 and TRBJ2-7, reads KAGVTQTPRYLIKTRGQQVTLSCSPISGHRSVSWYQQTPGQGLQFLFEYFSETQRNKGNFPGRFSGRQFSNSRSEMNVSTLELGDSALYLCASRDGTGSYEQYFGPGTRLTVT.